This paragraph covers one T cell receptor (beta chain) sequence. This entry belongs to a study of blood T cell repertoires in COVID-19. On the study more broadly: Acute-phase and convalescent COVID-19 samples originated in the United States, Italy and Spain. Sample material is recorded as cDNA or gDNA derived from T cells, B-cell-depleted T cells, or PBMCs.

With 5 bases clipped from V and 0 bases from J, the junction kept 8 bases outside the gene matches. The germline V gene has CDR1 SGHKS and CDR2 YYEKEE (reference sequence). This CDR3 spans 16 amino acids. Original data processing: Estimated nucleated cell counts came from reference gene primer amplification. Assay: immunoSEQ multiplex PCR; the TCRdb copy retains only in-frame clones and omits some. The D gene and trimming were derived from the DNA, and the V and J assignments and clone size from that table. The sample carries around 28,000 clones, about 89% recorded once. The TCR sequence derives from a human donor in a cohort sampled during active COVID-19. The J gene is TRBJ2-1, the V gene TRBV5-5; 7 nucleotides agree with TRBD2. Input material: peripheral blood. The chain's CDR3 is CASRNGLEVSYNEQFF. The CDR3 DNA is TGTGCCAGCAGGAATGGACTAGAAGTCTCCTACAATGAGCAGTTCTTC. Complete variable domain (other parts from reference TRBV5-5 and TRBJ2-1): DAGVTQSPTHLIKTRGQQVTLRCSPISGHKSVSWYQQVLGQGPQFIFQYYEKEERGRGNFPDRFSARQFPNYSSELNVNALLLGDSALYLCASRNGLEVSYNEQFFGPGTRLTVL.